This T cell receptor (beta chain) was obtained from a study of blood T cell dynamics during melanoma immunotherapy (dated by TCRdb to 2020 to 2022). As for the study more broadly: All patients had metastatic melanoma and were given first-line pembrolizumab or nivolumab plus ipilimumab as standard of care in the United Kingdom. To find early correlates of response, the study profiled the peripheral T cell receptor repertoires of patients with metastatic melanoma both before and after one cycle of checkpoint inhibitor therapy. The training cohort was made up of consecutive patients, while a further independent group of patients from the same centre was pooled to form an external validation set. What the authors observed across the whole study: The study was unable to establish whether the T cell clones driving the repertoire changes were melanoma-specific or instead reflected general immune activation. A bifurcated reorganization of the PBMC repertoire at W3, with increased clonality or increased diversity, was observed in patients who later achieved disease control, unlike in progressors. The relatively small sample size was recognized as a factor that could limit how well the results generalize.

For every bulk PBMC sample, a fixed 350 ng of DNA was loaded. Following the manufacturer instructions, the immunoSEQ TCRb Assay kit was used to amplify TCR beta CDR3 sequences from genomic DNA. The KAPA Library Quantification Kit for Illumina platforms was used to quantify the pooled libraries by qPCR. Pooled libraries were sequenced on an Illumina NextSeq 500, clustered at about 0.55-1.2 pM. Turning to the authors' computational methods: TCR data were analyzed with immunoSEQ ANALYZER and the R LymphoSeq package. A rearrangement efficiency score was calculated as productive divided by the sum of productive and non-productive CDR3 sequences. Clonality was measured with the Gini coefficient and diversity with the Renyi index at alpha=1, and both measures were compared pairwise between timepoints within each patient. In LymphoSeq, clonal relatedness was computed using an edit distance of 3, and repertoire similarity was computed using the Bhattacharyya coefficient. To classify response, a linear discriminant analysis based on week-3 changes in clonality and diversity was built with the R MASS and caret packages. TCRdb provides this immuneACCESS table in a form limited to in-frame rearrangements. Some clones are lacking; in checked studies, under half of them reflect an unresolved V gene, and why the rest are absent is not known. V, J and clone size are those of that table, while D and trimming were read from the DNA. The sample table records approximately 28,000 clones; over 80% of these occur just once. Jointly, the top ten make up around 10% of the sample.

The germline V gene sets CDR1 to SQVTM and CDR2 to ANQGSEA. The CDR3 runs 15 residues from the cysteine to the phenylalanine. The kept DNA is CDR3 alone, 45 bases in frame from the first base. At the junction V is shortened by 3 bases and J by 4 bases, with 18 bases in between. Worth noting for this clone: Its antigen is currently not known. No qualities accompany the bases; no much larger clone lies one base away.

This specimen's time point label, interpreted: week 3, after first cycle of checkpoint inhibitor. Blood samples were taken before treatment (T0) and at week 3 (W3), following the first cycle of checkpoint blockade. Except for a couple of patients with rapid clinical progression, response was assessed 12 weeks after the first infusion by RECIST 1.1; disease control meant complete response, partial response or stable disease. Patients with prior systemic cancer treatment, concomitant immunosuppressant therapy or synchronous other active malignancies were excluded. To track both circulating cells and T cell turnover, TCR beta was sequenced from bulk PBMC as well as from plasma cell-free DNA. PBMC were isolated from blood with Lymphoprep and SepMate tubes, followed by red cell lysis. QIAamp DNA Blood Mini kits were used to extract DNA from PBMC and sorted T cell subsets.

The material was blood, obtained from a patient treated with checkpoint blockade. The TCR was taken from a human donor with melanoma. This receptor chain uses TRBV29-1 and TRBJ1-2, and the D gene may be TRBD1, 6 bases matching. The CDR3 is CSVDSGDGGGYGYTF. The bases read TGCAGCGTTGATTCAGGGGACGGCGGGGGCTATGGCTACACCTTC.